What follows describes a single TCR beta chain. Its target is unknown. The data derive from a study of shared clonotypes between healthy human individuals. Whole-study context: The cohort comprised a couple of women and a few men. Their ages spanned 18 to 49 years. Findings of the study overall: In having few donors, the study represented limited genetic and exposure-history diversity.

Naive CD8 cells were CD45RO-negative, positively selected for CCR7, excluding terminally differentiated effector memory CD45RA+ cells. This CDR3 is 15 amino acids long. With 4 bases removed from V and 0 bases from J, the gap between germline ends came to 13 bases. CDR1 SNHLY and CDR2 FYNNEI come from the germline V gene. Clones were sequenced by immunoSEQ multiplex PCR, and TCRdb holds only the in-frame ones, with some missing. The table shows hundreds of thousands of clones, with 85% to 95% occurring only once. The sequence was collected from a woman in her thirties in good health. Source material: naive CD8+ T cells sorted from blood. This chain connects TRBV2 to TRBJ2-7; a possible D gene is TRBD2 (5 bases). CDR3 amino acids: CASSAGLTSSYEQYF. For the CDR3, the DNA is TGTGCCAGCAGTGCTGGACTGACGAGCTCCTACGAGCAGTACTTC. Full variable domain (rest looked up from reference TRBV2 and TRBJ2-7): EPEVTQTPSHQVTQMGQEVILRCVPISNHLYFYWYRQILGQKVEFLVSFYNNEISEKSEIFDDQFSVERPDGSNFTLKIRSTKLEDSAMYFCASSAGLTSSYEQYFGPGTRLTVT.